Listed below are T cell receptor beta chains from one sample, sequenced in a study of shared clonotypes between healthy human individuals. Sequencing used immunoSEQ multiplex PCR; TCRdb keeps in-frame clones, though not all of them. Counted here are roughly 2 million clones, approximately 94% occurring once; the ten biggest clones make up about 1.1%. The sample consisted of naive CD8+ T cells sorted from blood. These receptors all stem from a man aged 18 to 30 in good health. Both conserved end residues are part of each CDR3. D genes are given only for firm matches. A row's size may be missing; if present it is once, few, many or a size class.

j_gene: TRBJ2-1; abundance: NA; d_gene: NA; v_gene: TRBV10-1; CDR3aa: CASSDTFSSGEYNEQFF; CDR3nt: TGCGCCAGCAGTGATACGTTTTCCAGCGGAGAGTACAATGAGCAGTTCTTC
j_gene: TRBJ1-2; abundance: NA; d_gene: NA; v_gene: TRBV2; CDR3aa: CASSAIPMDGYTF; CDR3nt: TGTGCCAGCAGTGCCATCCCGATGGATGGCTACACCTTC
j_gene: TRBJ2-2; abundance: NA; d_gene: NA; v_gene: TRBV27; CDR3aa: CASSLSGPYTGELFF; CDR3nt: TGTGCCAGCAGTTTATCGGGACCCTACACCGGGGAGCTGTTTTTT
j_gene: TRBJ2-7; abundance: NA; d_gene: NA; v_gene: TRBV11-1; CDR3aa: CASSLGITYEQYF; CDR3nt: TGTGCCAGCAGCCTCGGGATAACCTACGAGCAGTACTTC
j_gene: TRBJ1-1; abundance: NA; d_gene: TRBD1; v_gene: TRBV29-1; CDR3aa: CSVEQGADTEAFF; CDR3nt: TGCAGCGTTGAACAGGGGGCGGACACTGAAGCTTTCTTT
j_gene: TRBJ2-1; abundance: NA; d_gene: TRBD2; v_gene: TRBV10-3; CDR3aa: CAISEPTLAGGPSYNEQFF; CDR3nt: TGTGCCATCAGTGAGCCGACCTTAGCGGGAGGGCCCTCCTACAATGAGCAGTTCTTC
j_gene: TRBJ2-5; abundance: NA; d_gene: TRBD2; v_gene: TRBV7-8; CDR3aa: CASSLWRGAMIEETQYF; CDR3nt: TGTGCCAGCAGCTTATGGCGGGGGGCAATGATAGAGGAGACCCAGTACTTC
j_gene: TRBJ2-1; abundance: NA; d_gene: NA; v_gene: TRBV4-1; CDR3aa: CASGLYNEQFF; CDR3nt: TGCGCCAGCGGCTTATACAATGAGCAGTTCTTC
j_gene: TRBJ2-1; abundance: NA; d_gene: NA; v_gene: TRBV6-1; CDR3aa: CASMAPWGYNEQFF; CDR3nt: TGTGCCAGCATGGCTCCGTGGGGGTACAATGAGCAGTTCTTC
j_gene: TRBJ2-7; abundance: NA; d_gene: TRBD1; v_gene: TRBV27; CDR3aa: CASSLGPGGGDEQYF; CDR3nt: TGTGCCAGCAGTTTAGGTCCAGGGGGCGGCGACGAGCAGTACTTC
j_gene: TRBJ1-1; abundance: NA; d_gene: NA; v_gene: TRBV5-1; CDR3aa: CASSLDYLGTEAFF; CDR3nt: TGCGCCAGCAGCTTGGACTACTTGGGCACTGAAGCTTTCTTT
j_gene: TRBJ2-6; abundance: NA; d_gene: NA; v_gene: TRBV19; CDR3aa: CASSIAGIGANVLTF; CDR3nt: TGTGCCAGTAGTATAGCCGGCATCGGGGCCAACGTCCTGACTTTC
j_gene: TRBJ2-3; abundance: NA; d_gene: TRBD1; v_gene: TRBV9; CDR3aa: CASSAEGQRTDTQYF; CDR3nt: TGTGCCAGCAGCGCCGAGGGACAGCGCACAGATACGCAGTATTTT
j_gene: TRBJ1-1; abundance: NA; d_gene: NA; v_gene: TRBV19; CDR3aa: CASSRGNTEAFF; CDR3nt: TGTGCCAGTAGTCGGGGAAACACTGAAGCTTTCTTT
j_gene: TRBJ2-1; abundance: NA; d_gene: TRBD1; v_gene: TRBV4-3; CDR3aa: CASSEDRENEQFF; CDR3nt: TGCGCCAGCAGCGAAGACAGGGAGAATGAGCAGTTCTTC
j_gene: TRBJ2-2; abundance: NA; d_gene: TRBD1; v_gene: TRBV7-7; CDR3aa: CASRPGQGYTGELFF; CDR3nt: TGTGCTAGCCGACCGGGACAGGGATACACCGGGGAGCTGTTTTTT
j_gene: TRBJ2-1; abundance: NA; d_gene: TRBD2; v_gene: TRBV29-1; CDR3aa: CSVAGGSLLGEQFF; CDR3nt: TGCAGCGTTGCGGGCGGGAGCCTCCTAGGGGAGCAGTTCTTC
j_gene: TRBJ2-2; abundance: NA; d_gene: NA; v_gene: TRBV5-4; CDR3aa: CASRADAGELFF; CDR3nt: TGTGCCAGTAGGGCTGACGCGGGGGAGCTGTTTTTT
j_gene: TRBJ2-7; abundance: NA; d_gene: TRBD1; v_gene: TRBV18; CDR3aa: CASSPPLRDRGLHEQYF; CDR3nt: TGTGCCAGCTCACCACCCCTGAGGGACAGGGGGCTCCACGAGCAGTACTTC
j_gene: TRBJ2-1; abundance: NA; d_gene: TRBD2; v_gene: TRBV7-9; CDR3aa: CASSFMAGGIRHEQFF; CDR3nt: TGTGCCAGCAGCTTTATGGCGGGAGGGATCAGGCATGAGCAGTTCTTC
j_gene: TRBJ2-3; abundance: NA; d_gene: NA; v_gene: TRBV28; CDR3aa: CASTYHLSSTDTQYF; CDR3nt: TGTGCCAGCACCTATCACCTTTCTAGCACAGATACGCAGTATTTT
j_gene: TRBJ2-5; abundance: once; d_gene: TRBD2; v_gene: TRBV10-3; CDR3aa: CAISGLAGETQYF; CDR3nt: TGTGCCATCAGTGGGCTAGCGGGAGAGACCCAGTACTTC
j_gene: TRBJ2-2; abundance: NA; d_gene: NA; v_gene: TRBV6-1; CDR3aa: CASSESMTPGELFF; CDR3nt: TGTGCCAGCAGTGAAAGTATGACCCCCGGGGAGCTGTTTTTT
j_gene: TRBJ2-3; abundance: NA; d_gene: TRBD1; v_gene: TRBV9; CDR3aa: CASSPFTGEGTDTQYF; CDR3nt: TGTGCCAGCAGCCCTTTTACAGGGGAAGGCACAGATACGCAGTATTTT
j_gene: TRBJ2-5; abundance: NA; d_gene: TRBD2; v_gene: TRBV2; CDR3aa: CASSGEGLVGETQYF; CDR3nt: TGTGCCAGCAGTGGGGAGGGACTCGTCGGAGAGACCCAGTACTTC
j_gene: TRBJ2-3; abundance: NA; d_gene: NA; v_gene: TRBV11-2; CDR3aa: CASRVVLTDTQYF; CDR3nt: TGTGCCAGCAGGGTCGTACTCACAGATACGCAGTATTTT
j_gene: TRBJ2-1; abundance: NA; d_gene: TRBD2; v_gene: TRBV27; CDR3aa: CASSPGTGGHNEQFF; CDR3nt: TGTGCCAGCAGTCCCGGAACGGGGGGGCACAATGAGCAGTTCTTC
j_gene: TRBJ2-1; abundance: NA; d_gene: NA; v_gene: TRBV5-4; CDR3aa: CASSFGVSYNEQFF; CDR3nt: TGTGCCAGCAGCTTTGGGGTTTCCTACAATGAGCAGTTCTTC
j_gene: TRBJ1-2; abundance: NA; d_gene: NA; v_gene: TRBV9; CDR3aa: CASSVGGGANGYTF; CDR3nt: TGTGCCAGCAGCGTAGGGGGCGGGGCCAATGGCTACACCTTC
j_gene: TRBJ2-7; abundance: NA; d_gene: NA; v_gene: TRBV7-2; CDR3aa: CASSSYFGGTYEQYF; CDR3nt: TGTGCCAGCAGCTCCTACTTTGGGGGAACCTACGAGCAGTACTTC
j_gene: TRBJ2-7; abundance: NA; d_gene: TRBD2; v_gene: TRBV4-1; CDR3aa: CASSQPGPSGGVNEQYF; CDR3nt: TGCGCCAGCAGCCAACCCGGGCCTAGCGGGGGGGTCAACGAGCAGTACTTC
j_gene: TRBJ2-5; abundance: few; d_gene: TRBD2; v_gene: TRBV6-5; CDR3aa: CASSPGLAGETQYF; CDR3nt: TGTGCCAGCAGTCCGGGACTAGCGGGAGAGACCCAGTACTTC
j_gene: TRBJ1-2; abundance: NA; d_gene: NA; v_gene: TRBV10-3; CDR3aa: CAISDGTVYGYTF; CDR3nt: TGTGCCATCAGTGATGGGACTGTTTATGGCTACACCTTC
j_gene: TRBJ2-7; abundance: NA; d_gene: NA; v_gene: TRBV29-1; CDR3aa: CSVEFGGKSPYEQYF; CDR3nt: TGCAGCGTTGAGTTCGGGGGCAAGAGCCCCTACGAGCAGTACTTC
j_gene: TRBJ1-1; abundance: NA; d_gene: TRBD1; v_gene: TRBV11-1; CDR3aa: CASSSDRGANTEAFF; CDR3nt: TGTGCCAGCAGCTCAGACAGGGGAGCGAACACTGAAGCTTTCTTT
j_gene: TRBJ2-2; abundance: NA; d_gene: NA; v_gene: TRBV6-5; CDR3aa: CASSSWAGANTGELFF; CDR3nt: TGTGCCAGCAGTTCCTGGGCGGGGGCCAACACCGGGGAGCTGTTTTTT
j_gene: TRBJ1-3; abundance: once; d_gene: NA; v_gene: TRBV11-2; CDR3aa: CASSYGGSGNTIYF; CDR3nt: TGTGCCAGCAGTTATGGGGGCTCTGGAAACACCATATATTTT
j_gene: TRBJ2-2; abundance: NA; d_gene: TRBD1; v_gene: TRBV4-3; CDR3aa: CASSRQGHEANTGELFF; CDR3nt: TGCGCCAGCAGCAGACAGGGCCATGAAGCGAACACCGGGGAGCTGTTTTTT
j_gene: TRBJ1-2; abundance: NA; d_gene: TRBD1; v_gene: TRBV6-5; CDR3aa: CASSYSGQGDYGYTF; CDR3nt: TGTGCCAGCAGTTACTCGGGACAGGGCGACTATGGCTACACCTTC
j_gene: TRBJ2-7; abundance: NA; d_gene: NA; v_gene: TRBV27; CDR3aa: CASSLTGNYEQYF; CDR3nt: TGTGCCAGCAGTTTAACGGGGAACTACGAGCAGTACTTC
j_gene: TRBJ2-7; abundance: once; d_gene: NA; v_gene: TRBV27; CDR3aa: CASSLTGDSYEQYF; CDR3nt: TGTGCCAGCAGTTTGACGGGGGACTCCTACGAGCAGTACTTC
j_gene: TRBJ2-2; abundance: NA; d_gene: NA; v_gene: TRBV11-2; CDR3aa: CASSPQGGSTGELFF; CDR3nt: TGTGCCAGCAGCCCCCAGGGGGGAAGTACCGGGGAGCTGTTTTTT
j_gene: TRBJ2-7; abundance: NA; d_gene: TRBD2; v_gene: TRBV7-9; CDR3aa: CASSLFSGGPYEQYF; CDR3nt: TGTGCCAGCAGCTTGTTTAGCGGGGGTCCCTACGAGCAGTACTTC
j_gene: TRBJ2-7; abundance: NA; d_gene: NA; v_gene: TRBV6-5; CDR3aa: CASSYVGLYEQYF; CDR3nt: TGTGCCAGCAGTTACGTTGGCCTCTACGAGCAGTACTTC
j_gene: TRBJ2-7; abundance: NA; d_gene: TRBD2; v_gene: TRBV6-5; CDR3aa: CASSPYGGSSYEQYF; CDR3nt: TGTGCCAGCAGCCCATACGGGGGGAGCTCCTACGAGCAGTACTTC